This T cell receptor beta chain was recorded in a study of blood T cell repertoires in COVID-19. Overall study context: The United States, Italy and Spain supplied acute and convalescent COVID-19 samples.

The study recruited people aged 18 to 89 years across 20 to 30 US areas. Which cohort a participant joined came from the clinical history participants gave. In Cohort 3, a recovered donor had either two negative PCRs, clearance, or symptom resolution. Method: immunoSEQ multiplex PCR; TCRdb's copy keeps in-frame clones and lacks some. Of around 300,000 clones in the sample, around nine tenths were seen once. The sequence derives from a woman aged 60-70 years who had recovered from COVID-19. The sample comprised PBMCs or T cells enriched from blood (not recorded which).

The CDR3 loop is CASDSGGDNEQFF. The CDR3 coding sequence is TGTGCCAGCGATAGCGGGGGGGACAATGAGCAGTTCTTC. The rearrangement joins TRBV28 to TRBJ2-1; TRBD2 matches 11 bases. This CDR3 comprises 13 residues. Germline V CDR1 and CDR2: MDHEN, SYDVKM. Trimming removed 8 bases from V and 5 bases from J; junction bases left unmatched: 2.